These 27 T cell receptor beta chains originate from one sample sequenced in a study of shared clonotypes between healthy human individuals. Selected positively for CCR7 and CD45RO-negative, naive CD8 cells excluded terminally differentiated effector memory CD45RA+ cells. TCRdb's table, derived via immunoSEQ multiplex PCR, lists solely in-frame clones and lacks some. Found here are roughly 2 million clones, just under 95% of them singletons; the top ten hold approximately 1.2%. Input material: naive CD8+ T cells sorted from blood. These receptors originate from a man aged 18 to 35 in good health.

On this clone itself: Other DNA sequences in the sample encode the same CDR3. The chain links TRBV27 to TRBJ2-7; 8 nucleotides align to TRBD2. Germline V CDR1 and CDR2: MNHEY, SMNVEV (reference sequence). V trimming: 3 bases; J trimming: 4 bases; junction bases outside the gene matches: 5. CDR3 length: 14 amino acids. CDR3 DNA: TGTGCCAGCAGTTTGACGGGAGGGTTATACGAGCAGTACTTC. It yields the protein CASSLTGGLYEQYF.

The chain combines TRBV5-8 with TRBJ1-1; D remains unclear. Germline V gene data show CDR1 as SGHTS and CDR2 as YDEGEE. Trimming left V 2 bases short and J 1 base short, with 12 bases between. The CDR3 loop spans 15 amino acids. The CDR3 DNA reads as TGTGCCAGCAGCTTCTCACCGGGCCCGAACACTGAAGCTTTCTTT. Translation: CASSFSPGPNTEAFF.

The chain uses TRBV11-2 and TRBJ2-7; D is unresolved. This CDR3 spans 14 amino acids. Germline V gene sequence: CDR1 SGHAT, CDR2 FQNNGV. Trimming removed 7 bases from V and 6 bases from J, with 19 bases in between. In DNA form, the CDR3 reads TGTGCCAGCATCCAGGACGAGAGACTGGGCGAGCAGTACTTC. This sequence encodes CASIQDERLGEQYF.

The rearrangement joins TRBV2 to TRBJ1-1; 8 bases align to TRBD1. CDR1 is SNHLY and CDR2 is FYNNEI in the germline V gene. The CDR3 consists of 16 residues. The ends lost 2 bases at V and 8 bases at J; junction bases unmatched: 13. The CDR3 here is CASSESLGQGKVEAFF. The CDR3 bases are TGTGCCAGCAGTGAAAGCCTAGGACAGGGAAAGGTCGAAGCTTTCTTT.

On this clone itself: This CDR3 is also generated by other DNA sequences in the sample. The chain is built from TRBV7-9 and TRBJ2-7, with TRBD2 matching over 9 bases. V gave up 5 bases and J gave up 4 bases; unmatched junction bases: 9. This CDR3 region has 15 residues. The germline V gene has CDR1 SEHNR and CDR2 FQNEAQ (reference sequence). The CDR3 protein is CASSPPGLAVYEQYF. CDR3 DNA: TGTGCCAGCAGCCCCCCGGGACTAGCAGTATACGAGCAGTACTTC.

J is TRBJ1-3 and V is TRBV28; D is uncertain. V shed 4 bases and J shed 2 bases, with 12 bases lying between them. CDR3 size: 15 residues. Germline lookup yields CDR1 MDHEN and CDR2 SYDVKM. Here the CDR3 reads CASSSAIWAGNTIYF. The CDR3 DNA reads as TGTGCCAGCAGTTCGGCGATCTGGGCTGGAAACACCATATATTTT.

The V call is TRBV9, the J call TRBJ1-3; D call uncertain. Germline CDR1 reads SGDLS; CDR2 reads YYNGEE. The CDR3 covers 16 residues. V gave up 3 bases and J gave up 0 bases, with 13 bases separating them. CDR3 amino acids: CASSGGGGYSGNTIYF. Here the CDR3 DNA reads TGTGCCAGCAGCGGAGGAGGCGGCTACTCTGGAAACACCATATATTTT.

The genes are TRBV2 and TRBJ2-3; D remains ambiguous. The germline V and J ends were trimmed by 6 bases and 2 bases, with 12 bases remaining between them. In germline, CDR1 is SNHLY, CDR2 FYNNEI. This CDR3 contains 14 residues. CDR3 nucleotide sequence: TGTGCCAGCAGATCTGTCGAGGCCACAGATACGCAGTATTTT. This gives the protein CASRSVEATDTQYF.

The V call is TRBV27, the J call TRBJ2-7, with D possibly TRBD1 on 5 matching bases. Germline V gene lookup returns CDR1 MNHEY and CDR2 SMNVEV (reference sequence). V was trimmed by 0 bases and J by 0 bases, leaving 12 bases between them. The CDR3 has 16 amino acids. In nucleotides, the CDR3 is TGTGCCAGCAGTTTATCAGGCAGGGCCATCTCCTACGAGCAGTACTTC. Protein sequence: CASSLSGRAISYEQYF.

This chain links TRBV30 with TRBJ2-3, with TRBD1 identical over 7 bases. V trimming: 5 bases; J trimming: 13 bases; junction bases outside the gene matches: 6. The CDR3 totals 10 residues. Germline V gene sequence: CDR1 GTSNPN, CDR2 SVGIG (reference sequence). Here the CDR3 reads CAWGTVEKYF. In DNA form, the CDR3 reads TGTGCCTGGGGGACAGTCGAAAAGTATTTT.

J is TRBJ2-7 and V is TRBV23-1; D may be TRBD2 (6 bases). TRBV23-1 is recorded as an ORF, its role being uncertain. This CDR3 region has 14 residues. V was clipped by 6 bases and J by 3 bases, with 15 bases between them. CDR3 coding DNA: TGCGCCAGCAGGGGCTCGGGGGTATACTACGAGCAGTACTTC. The encoded protein is CASRGSGVYYEQYF.

This sequence joins TRBV27 and TRBJ2-1; TRBD1 or TRBD2 may be the D gene (5 bases each). V lost 6 bases to trimming and J lost 5 bases, with 20 bases between them. This CDR3 region has 16 residues. Germline assignment: CDR1 MNHEY and CDR2 SMNVEV (reference sequence). The CDR3 protein is CASSPRDPFLDNEQFF. CDR3 bases: TGTGCCAGCAGCCCCCGGGACCCCTTTTTGGACAATGAGCAGTTCTTC.

Remarks on this clone: This sample also contains other DNA sequences that code for the same CDR3. The chain carries TRBV6-5 and TRBJ1-1; D perhaps matches TRBD1 (6 bases). Trimming removed 6 bases at V and 0 bases at J, with 11 bases between. This CDR3 is 14 amino acids long. Per germline, CDR1 MNHEY and CDR2 SVGAGI. CDR3 sequence reads: CASSPQGLNTEAFF. In DNA form, the CDR3 reads TGTGCCAGCAGCCCACAGGGTTTGAACACTGAAGCTTTCTTT.

Remarks on this clone: Other DNA sequences from this sample encode an identical CDR3 as well. This chain joins TRBV27 and TRBJ2-7; unclear D gene. V shed 4 bases and J shed 0 bases, with 4 bases lying between them. The CDR3 spans 12 residues. Per germline, CDR1 MNHEY and CDR2 SMNVEV (reference sequence). The CDR3 sequence is CASSSGSYEQYF. The DNA for the CDR3 is TGTGCCAGCAGTTCCGGCTCCTACGAGCAGTACTTC.

V and J are TRBV7-6 and TRBJ1-1; TRBD1 might be the D (6 bases). V was shortened by 5 bases and J by 3 bases, with 16 bases between the two germline ends. The CDR3 has 15 residues. CDR1 and CDR2 (germline): SGHVS, FNYEAQ. The CDR3 DNA is TGTGCCAGCAGCCATACAGGGCCGGGGGACACTGAAGCTTTCTTT. Translating it yields CASSHTGPGDTEAFF.

This chain connects TRBV7-2 to TRBJ2-7; no firm D call. The CDR3 length is 12 residues. Trimming left V 5 bases short and J 0 bases short, with 5 bases between. In germline, CDR1 is SGHTA, CDR2 FQGNSA. CDR3 sequence: CASSPYSYEQYF. The CDR3 region has the DNA TGTGCCAGCAGCCCCTACTCCTACGAGCAGTACTTC.

As regards this clone: Sequence at one end of the junction differs from germline and may be a read error. The chain joins TRBV5-1 to TRBJ1-5, with D unresolved. Germline values: CDR1 SGHRS, CDR2 YFSETQ. The CDR3 spans 13 residues. CDR3 in amino acids: CASSLGQSQPRHF. DNA for the CDR3: TGCGCCAGCAGCTTGGGACAATCGCAGCCCCGGCATTTT.

This rearrangement joins TRBV4-3 to TRBJ1-4; a possible D gene is TRBD1 (5 bases). The CDR3 contains 16 residues. Germline V gene data show CDR1 as LGHNA and CDR2 as YSLEER. Trimming took off 1 base at V and 8 bases at J, with 17 bases between the two ends. The CDR3 spells CASSQALLGEGEKLFF. The CDR3 nucleotides read TGCGCCAGCAGCCAAGCTTTATTGGGGGAAGGGGAAAAACTGTTTTTT.

This chain uses TRBV19 with TRBJ1-5; TRBD1 might be the D (6 bases). The CDR3 has 16 residues. Trimming cost V 5 bases and J 2 bases, with 16 bases left between them. Germline CDR1 reads LNHDA; CDR2 reads SQIVND (reference sequence). CDR3 sequence reads: CASSADRPGGNQPQHF. CDR3 coding DNA: TGTGCCAGTAGTGCCGACAGGCCGGGAGGCAATCAGCCCCAGCATTTT.

CDR3 bases: TGCGCCAGCAGCCAAGCGTTGGGGGCGGACTACGAGCAGTACTTC. It encodes CASSQALGADYEQYF. The V and J genes are TRBV4-1 and TRBJ2-7; weak D call: TRBD1 (6 bases). The V end lost 1 base, the J end lost 3 bases, and 13 bases lay between the germline ends. In germline, CDR1 is MGHRA, CDR2 YSYEKL. This CDR3 has 15 residues.

The chain joins TRBV11-2 to TRBJ1-1; weak D call: TRBD1 (5 bases). CDR3 length equals 13 residues. V lost 5 bases, J lost 11 bases, and 18 bases lay in between. Germline CDR1 is SGHAT and CDR2 is FQNNGV. CDR3 sequence reads: CASSLWDSNVAFF. The CDR3 DNA follows: TGTGCCAGCAGCCTATGGGACTCTAATGTCGCTTTCTTT. The whole variable domain, filled in from reference TRBV11-2 and TRBJ1-1, reads EAGVAQSPRYKIIEKRQSVAFWCNPISGHATLYWYQQILGQGPKLLIQFQNNGVVDDSQLPKDRFSAERLKGVDSTLKIQPAKLEDSAVYLCASSLWDSNVAFFGQGTRLTVV.

There are a few counts of this clone. The chain joins TRBV10-3 to TRBJ2-5; perhaps TRBD1 as D (5 bases). The CDR3 covers 13 residues. With 0 bases removed from V and 5 bases from J, the gap between germline ends came to 7 bases. Germline values: CDR1 ENHRY, CDR2 SYGVKD. The CDR3 spells CAISESGVETQYF. As DNA, the CDR3 is TGTGCCATCAGTGAGTCAGGGGTGGAGACCCAGTACTTC.

This chain uses TRBV29-1 with TRBJ1-2; 9 bases are a match to TRBD1. The CDR3 contains 14 residues. Germline V gene lookup returns CDR1 SQVTM and CDR2 ANQGSEA. The ends lost 4 bases at V and 3 bases at J; junction bases unmatched: 6. The CDR3 loop reads CSVAGTGTDYGYTF. The CDR3 DNA is TGCAGCGTTGCGGGGACAGGGACGGACTATGGCTACACCTTC.

This rearrangement joins TRBV27 to TRBJ2-1; maybe TRBD1 (5 bases). With 1 base removed from V and 1 base from J, the gap between germline ends came to 14 bases. Germline assignment: CDR1 MNHEY and CDR2 SMNVEV (reference sequence). CDR3 length: 17 residues. The CDR3 DNA follows: TGTGCCAGCAGTTTATTAGTGTCAGGGAATTCCTACAATGAGCAGTTCTTC. This sequence encodes CASSLLVSGNSYNEQFF.

The chain has TRBV7-9 and TRBJ2-1; 8 positions agree with TRBD2. The CDR3 is 16 residues long. Germline V gives CDR1 SEHNR, CDR2 FQNEAQ (reference sequence). V was clipped by 1 base and J by 4 bases; unmatched bases: 6. The CDR3 region is CASSLVAAGEYNEQFF. CDR3 sequence (DNA): TGTGCCAGCAGCTTAGTGGCAGCGGGGGAGTACAATGAGCAGTTCTTC. The full variable domain, rest sourced from reference TRBV7-9 and TRBJ2-1, is DTGVSQNPRHKITKRGQNVTFRCDPISEHNRLYWYRQTLGQGPEFLTYFQNEAQLEKSRLLSDRFSAERPKGSFSTLEIQRTEQGDSAMYLCASSLVAAGEYNEQFFGPGTRLTVL.

The chain couples TRBV6-1 to TRBJ1-1; D remains ambiguous. From germline, CDR1 is MNHNS and CDR2 SASEGT. The V end was cut by 7 bases, the J end by 0 bases, with 6 bases between. The CDR3 runs to 12 residues. The CDR3 reads CASKNLNTEAFF. In DNA form, the CDR3 reads TGTGCCAGCAAGAACCTGAACACTGAAGCTTTCTTT.

The chain recombines TRBV5-4 with TRBJ2-3; no reliable D call. The CDR3 is 14 residues long. Germline assignment: CDR1 SGHNT and CDR2 YYREEE (reference sequence). V was trimmed by 3 bases and J by 5 bases, leaving 13 bases between them. CDR3 in amino acids: CASSSFLGGDTQYF. CDR3 bases: TGTGCCAGCAGCTCCTTCTTAGGTGGAGATACGCAGTATTTT.